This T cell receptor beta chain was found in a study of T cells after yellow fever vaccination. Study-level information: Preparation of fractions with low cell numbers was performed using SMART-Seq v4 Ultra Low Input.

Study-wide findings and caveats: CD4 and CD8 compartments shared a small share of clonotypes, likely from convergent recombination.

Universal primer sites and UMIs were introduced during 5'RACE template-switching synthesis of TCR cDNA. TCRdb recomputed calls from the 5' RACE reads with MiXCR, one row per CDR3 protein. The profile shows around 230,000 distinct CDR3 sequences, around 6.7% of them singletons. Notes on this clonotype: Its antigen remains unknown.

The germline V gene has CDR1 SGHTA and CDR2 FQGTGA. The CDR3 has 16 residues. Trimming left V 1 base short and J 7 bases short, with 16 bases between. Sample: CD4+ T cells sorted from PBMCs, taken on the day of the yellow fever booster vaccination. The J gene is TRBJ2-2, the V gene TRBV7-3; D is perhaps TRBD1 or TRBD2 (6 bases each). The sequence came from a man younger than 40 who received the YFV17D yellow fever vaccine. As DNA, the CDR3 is TGTGCCAGCAGCTTAAGCCCCGGGGGCCTCTTCGGGGAGCTGTTTTTT. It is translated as CASSLSPGGLFGELFF.